Sequencing of this T cell receptor (beta chain) was carried out in a study of Ad26.COV2.S vaccination and SARS-CoV-2 variants. In the study overall: Intramuscular Ad26.COV2.S doses were given once or twice, 56 days apart. General study results and limits: Spike-specific CD8+ and CD4+ T cell responses reportedly showed substantial breadth after vaccination.

Assay: immunoSEQ multiplex PCR; the TCRdb copy retains only in-frame clones and omits some. The profile shows hundreds of thousands of clones, 89% of them singletons. Treatment denoted: some 20 received Ad26.COV2.S at low or high dose, single or two shots; about 5 received placebo; per-sample allocation not given. Sampling happened 63 days after the first vaccine or placebo injection. An adult of 18-55 years in Boston served as donor. The administered vaccine (an Ad26 vector) expressed Wuhan-strain SARS-CoV-2 spike. Deletions cut 2 bases from V and 5 bases from J, with 12 bases between. The CDR3 covers 13 residues. Germline CDR1 and CDR2: GTSNPN and SVGIG (reference sequence). A note on this clone: Its antigen remains unknown. Other DNA sequences within the sample encode an identical CDR3.

The source of this sequence is a person between 18 and 65 years old who received the Ad26.COV2.S COVID-19 vaccine or a placebo. V usage is TRBV30 and J usage is TRBJ1-1, with D tentatively TRBD1 (6 bases). The source was peripheral blood, collected in a trial of Ad26.COV2.S vaccine versus placebo. The CDR3 loop is CAWSRGGGTEAFF. Written as DNA, the CDR3 is TGTGCCTGGAGTAGGGGGGGAGGAACTGAAGCTTTCTTT.